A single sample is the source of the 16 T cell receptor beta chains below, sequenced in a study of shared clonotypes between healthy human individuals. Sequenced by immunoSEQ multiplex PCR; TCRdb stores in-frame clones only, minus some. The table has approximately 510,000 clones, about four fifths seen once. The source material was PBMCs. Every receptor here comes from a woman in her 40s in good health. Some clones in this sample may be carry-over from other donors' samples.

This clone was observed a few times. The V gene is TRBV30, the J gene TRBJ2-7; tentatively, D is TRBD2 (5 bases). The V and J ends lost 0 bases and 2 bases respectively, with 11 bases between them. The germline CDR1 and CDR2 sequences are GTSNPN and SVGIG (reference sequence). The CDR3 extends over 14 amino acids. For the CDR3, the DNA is TGTGCCTGGAGTGTATTGCGGGTTCCCTACGAGCAGTACTTC. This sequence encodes CAWSVLRVPYEQYF.

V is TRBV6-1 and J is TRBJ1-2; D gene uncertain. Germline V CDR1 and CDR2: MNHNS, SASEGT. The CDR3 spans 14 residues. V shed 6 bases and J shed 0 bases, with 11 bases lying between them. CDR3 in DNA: TGTGCCAGCAGCCAGGATCTAGCTAACTATGGCTACACCTTC. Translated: CASSQDLANYGYTF.

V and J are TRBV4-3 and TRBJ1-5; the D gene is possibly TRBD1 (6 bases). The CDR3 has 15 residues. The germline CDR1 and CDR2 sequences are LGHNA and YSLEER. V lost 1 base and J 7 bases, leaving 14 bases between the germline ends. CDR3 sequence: CASSQVAGARQPQHF. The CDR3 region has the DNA TGCGCCAGCAGCCAAGTGGCAGGGGCGAGACAGCCCCAGCATTTT.

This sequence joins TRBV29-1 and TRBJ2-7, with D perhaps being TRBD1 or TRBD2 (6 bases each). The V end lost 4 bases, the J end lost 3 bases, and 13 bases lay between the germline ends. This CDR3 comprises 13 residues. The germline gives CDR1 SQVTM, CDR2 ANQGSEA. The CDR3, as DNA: TGCAGCGTTGGAGGGGGGCGTAACTACGAGCAGTACTTC. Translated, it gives CSVGGGRNYEQYF.

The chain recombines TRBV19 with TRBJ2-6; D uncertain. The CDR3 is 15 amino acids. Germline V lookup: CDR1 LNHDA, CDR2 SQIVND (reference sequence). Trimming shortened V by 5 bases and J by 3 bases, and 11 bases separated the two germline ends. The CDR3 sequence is CASSPRQSGANVLTF. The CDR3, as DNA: TGTGCCAGTAGTCCTCGCCAGAGTGGGGCCAACGTCCTGACTTTC.

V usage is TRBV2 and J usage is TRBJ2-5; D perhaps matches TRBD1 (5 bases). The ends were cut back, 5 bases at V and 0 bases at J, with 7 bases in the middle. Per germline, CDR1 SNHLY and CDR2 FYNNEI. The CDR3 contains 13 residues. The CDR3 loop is CASSSDNQETQYF. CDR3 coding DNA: TGTGCCAGCAGTTCGGACAACCAAGAGACCCAGTACTTC.

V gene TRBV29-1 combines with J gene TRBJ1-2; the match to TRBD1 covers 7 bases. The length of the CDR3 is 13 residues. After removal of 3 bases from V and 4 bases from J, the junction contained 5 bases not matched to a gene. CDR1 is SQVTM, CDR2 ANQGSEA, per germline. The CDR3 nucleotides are TGCAGCGTTGAGCCGGGACAGACCTATGGCTACACCTTC. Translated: CSVEPGQTYGYTF. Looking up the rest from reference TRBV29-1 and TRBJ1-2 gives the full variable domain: SAVISQKPSRDICQRGTSLTIQCQVDSQVTMMFWYRQQPGQSLTLIATANQGSEATYESGFVIDKFPISRPNLTFSTLTVSNMSPEDSSIYLCSVEPGQTYGYTFGSGTRLTVV.

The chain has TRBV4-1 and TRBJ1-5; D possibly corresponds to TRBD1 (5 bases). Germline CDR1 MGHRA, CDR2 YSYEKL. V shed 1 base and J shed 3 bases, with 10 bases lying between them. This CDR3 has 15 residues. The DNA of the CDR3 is TGCGCCAGCAGCCAAGGGGGGGGGACCAATCAGCCCCAGCATTTT. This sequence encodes CASSQGGGTNQPQHF.

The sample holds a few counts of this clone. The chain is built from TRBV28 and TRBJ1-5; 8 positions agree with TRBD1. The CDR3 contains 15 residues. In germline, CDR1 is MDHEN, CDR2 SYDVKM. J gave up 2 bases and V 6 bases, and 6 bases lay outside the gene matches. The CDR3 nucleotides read TGTGCCAGCAGGAGACAGGGGATTGGCAATCAGCCCCAGCATTTT. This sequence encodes CASRRQGIGNQPQHF. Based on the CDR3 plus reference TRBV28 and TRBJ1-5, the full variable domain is DVKVTQSSRYLVKRTGEKVFLECVQDMDHENMFWYRQDPGLGLRLIYFSYDVKMKEKGDIPEGYSVSREKKERFSLILESASTNQTSMYLCASRRQGIGNQPQHFGDGTRLSIL.

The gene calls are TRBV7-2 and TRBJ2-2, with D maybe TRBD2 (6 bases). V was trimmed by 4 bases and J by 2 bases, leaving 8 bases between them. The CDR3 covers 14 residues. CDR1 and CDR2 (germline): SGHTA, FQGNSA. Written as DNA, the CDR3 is TGTGCCAGCAGCTCGGACTATAACACCGGGGAGCTGTTTTTT. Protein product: CASSSDYNTGELFF.

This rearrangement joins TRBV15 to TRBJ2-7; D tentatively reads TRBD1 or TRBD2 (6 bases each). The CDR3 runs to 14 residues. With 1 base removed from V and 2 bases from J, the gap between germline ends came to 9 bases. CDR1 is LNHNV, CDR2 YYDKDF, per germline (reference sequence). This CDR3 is CATSRVRGAYEQYF. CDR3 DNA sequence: TGTGCCACCAGCAGAGTAAGGGGGGCCTACGAGCAGTACTTC.

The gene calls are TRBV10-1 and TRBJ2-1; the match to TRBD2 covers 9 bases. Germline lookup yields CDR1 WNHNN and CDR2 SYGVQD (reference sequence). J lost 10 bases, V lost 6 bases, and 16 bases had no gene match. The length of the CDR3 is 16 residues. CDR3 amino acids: CASRAPWREGSWEQFF. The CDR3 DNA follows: TGCGCCAGCAGAGCCCCCTGGCGGGAGGGTTCTTGGGAGCAGTTCTTC.

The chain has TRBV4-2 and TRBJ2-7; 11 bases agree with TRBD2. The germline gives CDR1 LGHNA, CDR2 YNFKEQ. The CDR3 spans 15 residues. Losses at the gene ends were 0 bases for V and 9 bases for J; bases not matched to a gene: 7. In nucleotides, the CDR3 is TGTGCCAGCAGCCAAGAGTCTAGCGGGAGGATCGTGCAGTACTTC. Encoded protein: CASSQESSGRIVQYF.

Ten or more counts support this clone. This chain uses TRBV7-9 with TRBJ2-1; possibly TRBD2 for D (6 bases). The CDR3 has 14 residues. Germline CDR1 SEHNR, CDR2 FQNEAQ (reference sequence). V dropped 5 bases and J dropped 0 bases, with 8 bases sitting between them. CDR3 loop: CASSRDFSYNEQFF. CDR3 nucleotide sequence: TGTGCCAGCAGCCGGGACTTCTCCTACAATGAGCAGTTCTTC.

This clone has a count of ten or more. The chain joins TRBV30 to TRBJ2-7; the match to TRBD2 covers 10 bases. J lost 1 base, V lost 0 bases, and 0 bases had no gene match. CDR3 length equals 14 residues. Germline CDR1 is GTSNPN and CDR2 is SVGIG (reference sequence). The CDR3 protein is CAWSVLAGSYEQYF. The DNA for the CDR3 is TGTGCCTGGAGTGTACTAGCGGGGTCCTACGAGCAGTACTTC.

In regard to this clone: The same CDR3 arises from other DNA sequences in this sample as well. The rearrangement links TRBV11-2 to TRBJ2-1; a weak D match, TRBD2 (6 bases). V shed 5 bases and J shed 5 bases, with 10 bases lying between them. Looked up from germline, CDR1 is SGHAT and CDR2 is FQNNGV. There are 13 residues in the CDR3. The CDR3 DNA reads TGTGCCAGCAGCACGGGACTCAACAATGAGCAGTTCTTC. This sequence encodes CASSTGLNNEQFF.